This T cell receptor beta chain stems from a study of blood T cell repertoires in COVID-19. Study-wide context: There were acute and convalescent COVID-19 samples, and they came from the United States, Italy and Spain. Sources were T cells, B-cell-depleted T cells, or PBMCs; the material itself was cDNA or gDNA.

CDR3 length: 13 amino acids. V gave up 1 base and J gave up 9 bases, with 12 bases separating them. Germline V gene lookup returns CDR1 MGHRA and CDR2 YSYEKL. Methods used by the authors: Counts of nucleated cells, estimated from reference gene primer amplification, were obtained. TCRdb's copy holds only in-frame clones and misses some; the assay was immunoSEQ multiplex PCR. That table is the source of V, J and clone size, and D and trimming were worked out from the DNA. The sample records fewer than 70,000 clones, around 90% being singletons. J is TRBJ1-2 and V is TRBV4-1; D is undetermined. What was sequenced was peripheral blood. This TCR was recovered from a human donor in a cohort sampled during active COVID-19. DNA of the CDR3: TGCGCCAGCAGCCAAGTAGCTGACCGGCGCTACACCTTC. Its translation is CASSQVADRRYTF.